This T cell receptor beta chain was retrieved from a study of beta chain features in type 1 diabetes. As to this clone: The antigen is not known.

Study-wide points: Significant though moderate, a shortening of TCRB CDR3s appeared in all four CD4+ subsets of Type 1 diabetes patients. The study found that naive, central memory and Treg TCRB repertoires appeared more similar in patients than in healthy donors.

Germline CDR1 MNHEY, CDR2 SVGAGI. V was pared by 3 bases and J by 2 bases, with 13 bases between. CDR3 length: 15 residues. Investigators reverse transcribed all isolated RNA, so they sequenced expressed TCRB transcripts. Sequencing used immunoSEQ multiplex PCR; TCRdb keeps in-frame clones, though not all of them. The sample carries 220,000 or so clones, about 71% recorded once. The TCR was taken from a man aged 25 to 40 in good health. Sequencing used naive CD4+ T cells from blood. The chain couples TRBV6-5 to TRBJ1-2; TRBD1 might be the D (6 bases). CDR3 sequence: CASSYLPGQNYGYTF. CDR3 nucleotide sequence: TGTGCCAGCAGTTATCTCCCGGGACAAAACTATGGCTACACCTTC.